These 21 T cell receptor beta chains were all obtained from the same sample, sequenced in a study of siplizumab effects on memory and regulatory T cells. Produced via immunoSEQ multiplex PCR; TCRdb's table is partial and in-frame only. Of over 70,000 clones listed, 95% are singletons. Sequenced input: CD8+ T cells sorted from blood. The receptors stem from a human donor in good health.

This clone occurred once. This chain links TRBV5-1 with TRBJ2-7, with TRBD1 as a possible D gene (6 bases). Germline CDR1 is SGHRS and CDR2 is YFSETQ. The CDR3 is made up of 15 amino acids. V shed 1 base and J shed 0 bases, with 11 bases lying between them. The CDR3 here is CASSLPTGNSYEQYF. Here the CDR3 DNA reads TGCGCCAGCAGCTTGCCGACAGGCAACTCCTACGAGCAGTACTTC.

The chain is built from TRBV6-5 and TRBJ2-7; D remains unclear. Germline assignment: CDR1 MNHEY and CDR2 SVGAGI. With 5 bases removed from V and 1 base from J, the gap between germline ends came to 9 bases. The CDR3 consists of 13 residues. CDR3 in amino acids: CASSPTPSYEQYF. The CDR3 DNA reads TGTGCCAGCAGTCCCACTCCTTCCTACGAGCAGTACTTC.

CDR3 in amino acids: CASSSQSGTYNEQFF. CDR3 nucleotides: TGTGCCAGCAGTTCTCAATCCGGGACCTACAATGAGCAGTTCTTC. The V gene is TRBV28, the J gene TRBJ2-1; the D gene is possibly TRBD2 (5 bases). Trimming took 4 bases from V and 2 from J, leaving 12 bases between them. The V gene's germline CDR1 is MDHEN and CDR2 SYDVKM. The CDR3 has 15 residues.

The table lists this clone with a count of one. The V call is TRBV11-2, the J call TRBJ2-1; 13 bases fit TRBD2. The germline V gene encodes CDR1 SGHAT and CDR2 FQNNGV. After removal of 3 bases from V and 12 bases from J, the junction contained 17 bases not matched to a gene. This CDR3 has 18 amino acids. The CDR3 DNA is TGTGCCAGCAGCTTGAACAGGGGCAAGGGACTAGCGGGATCTAGGCAGTTCTTC. It translates to CASSLNRGKGLAGSRQFF.

The J gene is TRBJ2-5, the V gene TRBV6-1, with no clear D. The CDR3 length is 13 residues. V lost 5 bases and J lost 1, with 8 bases in between. Germline V lookup: CDR1 MNHNS, CDR2 SASEGT. CDR3 sequence: CASSSGFQETQYF. DNA for the CDR3: TGTGCCAGCAGTTCCGGGTTCCAAGAGACCCAGTACTTC.

The gene calls are TRBV18 and TRBJ1-1; TRBD1 is a possible D gene (5 bases). CDR3 length: 13 amino acids. Germline V lookup: CDR1 KGHSH, CDR2 LQKENI. The V end was cut by 7 bases, the J end by 7 bases, with 16 bases between. The CDR3 DNA is TGTGCCAGCTTCCCAGGAGTAGGGGATGAAGCTTTCTTT. Amino acids: CASFPGVGDEAFF.

The CDR3 DNA reads TGTGCCAGCAGCCCGACGGGGGGCTCTGAAGCTTTCTTT. Protein: CASSPTGGSEAFF. This chain uses TRBV9 with TRBJ1-1; possible D gene TRBD1, 6 bases. The V gene lost 4 bases and the J gene lost 6 bases, with 13 bases spanning the gap. This CDR3 region has 13 residues. Per the germline V gene, CDR1 is SGDLS and CDR2 is YYNGEE. The whole variable domain, remainder taken from reference TRBV9 and TRBJ1-1, is DSGVTQTPKHLITATGQRVTLRCSPRSGDLSVYWYQQSLDQGLQFLIQYYNGEERAKGNILERFSAQQFPDLHSELNLSSLELGDSALYFCASSPTGGSEAFFGQGTRLTVV.

The chain links TRBV19 to TRBJ2-1; D gene unclear. This CDR3 is 11 amino acids long. Trimming stripped 5 bases from V and 5 bases from J, with 4 bases between. Germline loops: CDR1 LNHDA, CDR2 SQIVND (reference sequence). This CDR3 is CASSVNNEQFF. The CDR3 bases are TGTGCCAGTAGTGTAAACAATGAGCAGTTCTTC.

The chain recombines TRBV27 with TRBJ1-2; no reliable D call. The CDR3 extends over 14 amino acids. V lost 0 bases and J lost 7, with 12 bases in between. Germline assignment: CDR1 MNHEY and CDR2 SMNVEV (reference sequence). The CDR3 coding sequence is TGTGCCAGCAGTTTATCGTCGGGATCTTCTGGCTACACCTTC. This gives the protein CASSLSSGSSGYTF.

The chain is built from TRBV11-2 and TRBJ1-1; no clear D gene. V was cut by 1 base and J by 4 bases, with 4 bases left in between. CDR1 is SGHAT and CDR2 is FQNNGV in the germline V gene. The CDR3 is 12 amino acids. CDR3 residues: CASSLGATEAFF. Written as DNA, the CDR3 is TGTGCCAGCAGCTTAGGGGCCACTGAAGCTTTCTTT.

The chain is built from TRBV9 and TRBJ2-7; 7 nucleotides line up with TRBD1. Germline assignment: CDR1 SGDLS and CDR2 YYNGEE. Trimming cost V 3 bases and J 7 bases; bases outside gene matches: 10. This CDR3 contains 14 residues. CDR3 DNA sequence: TGTGCCAGCAGCGCGGGACAGTCTATCAGGGAGCAGTACTTC. It translates to CASSAGQSIREQYF.

The chain is built from TRBV27 and TRBJ2-1; a weak D match, TRBD1 (5 bases). Germline V gene sequence: CDR1 MNHEY, CDR2 SMNVEV (reference sequence). V lost 5 bases, J lost 3 bases, and 11 bases lay in between. This CDR3 region has 14 residues. CDR3 bases: TGTGCCAGCAGTGCAGGGAATGGCTACAATGAGCAGTTCTTC. Its translation is CASSAGNGYNEQFF.

This chain uses TRBV19 with TRBJ1-5, with D possibly TRBD1 on 5 matching bases. Trimming removed 5 bases at V and 2 bases at J, with 13 bases between. This CDR3 contains 15 residues. Germline CDR1 and CDR2: LNHDA and SQIVND (reference sequence). CDR3 region: CASSGYVGGNQPQHF. Here the CDR3 DNA reads TGTGCCAGTAGTGGTTATGTGGGGGGCAATCAGCCCCAGCATTTT.

The CDR3 DNA follows: TGTGCCAGCAGTCGGACAGCGGCCTACGAGCAGTACTTC. This encodes CASSRTAAYEQYF. This sequence joins TRBV11-2 and TRBJ2-7; maybe TRBD1 (6 bases). Germline lookup yields CDR1 SGHAT and CDR2 FQNNGV. The CDR3 runs to 13 residues. V gave up 6 bases and J gave up 2 bases, with 11 bases separating them. Drawing the rest from reference TRBV11-2 and TRBJ2-7, the complete variable domain is EAGVAQSPRYKIIEKRQSVAFWCNPISGHATLYWYQQILGQGPKLLIQFQNNGVVDDSQLPKDRFSAERLKGVDSTLKIQPAKLEDSAVYLCASSRTAAYEQYFGPGTRLTVT.

The chain combines TRBV13 with TRBJ2-7, with 13 bases lining up with TRBD2. This CDR3 spans 16 amino acids. Germline loops: CDR1 PRHDT, CDR2 FYEKMQ (reference sequence). V trimming: 2 bases; J trimming: 4 bases; junction bases outside the gene matches: 5. In DNA form, the CDR3 reads TGTGCCAGCAGCTTACGGACTAGCGGGAGACGGTACGAGCAGTACTTC. It translates to CASSLRTSGRRYEQYF.

The gene calls are TRBV2 and TRBJ2-2, with 8 positions matching TRBD2. The CDR3 sequence is 16 residues long. Germline loops: CDR1 SNHLY, CDR2 FYNNEI. The ends lost 4 bases at V and 7 bases at J; junction bases unmatched: 11. CDR3 bases: TGTGCCAGCAGTGGGATCAGCGGGAGACCCCTCGGGGAGCTGTTTTTT. Protein sequence: CASSGISGRPLGELFF.

J is TRBJ2-1 and V is TRBV7-9; 7 bases match TRBD1. V shed 4 bases, J shed 7 bases, and the junction held 7 bases outside the gene matches. CDR1 SEHNR and CDR2 FQNEAQ come from the germline V gene (reference sequence). The CDR3 totals 14 residues. CDR3 in amino acids: CASSSWDRQNEQFF. In nucleotides, the CDR3 is TGTGCCAGCAGCTCCTGGGACAGACAAAATGAGCAGTTCTTC. The full variable domain, with the rest looked up from reference TRBV7-9 and TRBJ2-1, is DTGVSQNPRHKITKRGQNVTFRCDPISEHNRLYWYRQTLGQGPEFLTYFQNEAQLEKSRLLSDRFSAERPKGSFSTLEIQRTEQGDSAMYLCASSSWDRQNEQFFGPGTRLTVL.

This sequence joins TRBV7-9 and TRBJ2-3; D uncertain. The V gene's germline CDR1 is SEHNR and CDR2 FQNEAQ (reference sequence). Trimming stripped 5 bases from V and 4 bases from J, with 13 bases between. The CDR3 runs 14 residues. As DNA, the CDR3 is TGTGCCAGCAGCCCCCCCTTGTCAGCAGATACGCAGTATTTT. Protein product: CASSPPLSADTQYF.

This chain links TRBV6-1 with TRBJ2-5; TRBD2 agrees at 7 bases. Germline assignment: CDR1 MNHNS and CDR2 SASEGT. The length of the CDR3 is 17 residues. J was trimmed by 5 bases and V by 0 bases; bases with no gene match: 12. CDR3 sequence: CASSEAVGGSGWETQYF. The CDR3, as DNA: TGTGCCAGCAGTGAAGCCGTCGGCGGGAGTGGTTGGGAGACCCAGTACTTC.

The rearrangement links TRBV27 to TRBJ1-2; D remains ambiguous. V lost 0 bases and J 2 bases, leaving 7 bases between the germline ends. The CDR3 runs to 14 residues. Per the germline V gene, CDR1 is MNHEY and CDR2 is SMNVEV (reference sequence). CDR3 sequence reads: CASSLSLGNYGYTF. The CDR3, as DNA: TGTGCCAGCAGTTTATCGCTGGGCAACTATGGCTACACCTTC.

The gene calls are TRBV27 and TRBJ1-5; D unclear. This CDR3 has 15 amino acids. The germline V and J ends were trimmed by 6 bases and 0 bases, with 12 bases remaining between them. CDR1 and CDR2 (germline): MNHEY, SMNVEV (reference sequence). The CDR3 sequence is CASSPIRDSNQPQHF. CDR3 coding DNA: TGTGCCAGCAGCCCTATCCGAGATAGCAATCAGCCCCAGCATTTT.